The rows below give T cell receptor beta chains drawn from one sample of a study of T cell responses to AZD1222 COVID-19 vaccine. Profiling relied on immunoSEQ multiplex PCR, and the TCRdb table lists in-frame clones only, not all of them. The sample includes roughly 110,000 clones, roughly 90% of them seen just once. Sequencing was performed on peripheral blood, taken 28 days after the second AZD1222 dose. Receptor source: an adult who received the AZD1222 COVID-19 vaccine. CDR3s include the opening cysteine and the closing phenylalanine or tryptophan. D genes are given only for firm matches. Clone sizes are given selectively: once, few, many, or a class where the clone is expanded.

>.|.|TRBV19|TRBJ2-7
TGTGCCAGTAGTGCCCCGCGAGGGTATGGTTCCTACGAGCAGTACTTC
CASSAPRGYGSYEQYF
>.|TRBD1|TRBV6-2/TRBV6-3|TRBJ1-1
TGTGCCAGCAGTTACTTATCTGGACAGGGCCCTGAAGCTTTCTTT
CASSYLSGQGPEAFF
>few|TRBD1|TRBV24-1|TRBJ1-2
TGTGCCACCAGTGATCGGACAGGGGTTGACTATGGCTACACCTTC
CATSDRTGVDYGYTF
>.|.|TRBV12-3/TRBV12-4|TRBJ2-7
TGTGCCAGCAGTCCTACAGGGTCCGGGGAGCAGTACTTC
CASSPTGSGEQYF
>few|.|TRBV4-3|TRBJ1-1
TGCGCCAGCAGCCTGGGAGGAATGAACACTGAAGCTTTCTTT
CASSLGGMNTEAFF
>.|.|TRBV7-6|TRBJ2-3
TGTGCCAGCAGCTTAGCTGGGGGCACGCAGTATTTT
CASSLAGGTQYF
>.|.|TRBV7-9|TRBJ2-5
TGTGCCAGCAGCGTCAGTCAGCGCGACCAAGAGACCCAGTACTTC
CASSVSQRDQETQYF
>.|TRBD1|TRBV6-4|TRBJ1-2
TGTGCCAGCAGTGACTCGTCGGACAGGGCCTATTATGGCTACACCTTC
CASSDSSDRAYYGYTF
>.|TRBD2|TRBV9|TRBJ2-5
TGTGCCAGCAGCGTCCTCGCTAGCGGGGGGGTGTACCAAGAGACCCAGTACTTC
CASSVLASGGVYQETQYF
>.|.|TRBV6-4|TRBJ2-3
TGTGCCAGCAAACGGCAAGTGGAGTCAGATACGCAGTATTTT
CASKRQVESDTQYF
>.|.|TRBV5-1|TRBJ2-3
TGCGCCAGCAGCTTGGGGGGGTTAGCTGGAGGCACAGATACGCAGTATTTT
CASSLGGLAGGTDTQYF
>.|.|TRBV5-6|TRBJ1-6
TGTGCCAGCAGCGTACGCAGGGACTCACCCCTCCACTTT
CASSVRRDSPLHF
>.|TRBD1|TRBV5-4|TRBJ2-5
TGTGCCAGCAGCGGGGGGACAGGGTTAGAGACCCAGTACTTC
CASSGGTGLETQYF
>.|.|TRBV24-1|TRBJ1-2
TGTGCCACCAGTGACCGCGGACTGAACTATGGCTACACCTTC
CATSDRGLNYGYTF
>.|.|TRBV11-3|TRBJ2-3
TGTGCCAGCAGCCCCGCAGCAGATACGCAGTATTTT
CASSPAADTQYF
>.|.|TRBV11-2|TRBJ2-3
TGTGCCAGCAGCTTAGATCCGGGACTGCGTCCAGATACGCAGTATTTT
CASSLDPGLRPDTQYF
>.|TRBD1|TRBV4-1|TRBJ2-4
TGCGCCAGCAGCCACAAACAGGGGGCTGAAGCCAAAAACATTCAGTACTTC
CASSHKQGAEAKNIQYF
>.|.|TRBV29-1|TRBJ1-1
TGCAGCGTTGAGTGGGGGATCAGCACTGAAGCTTTCTTT
CSVEWGISTEAFF
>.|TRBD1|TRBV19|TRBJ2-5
TGTGCCAGTAGTCCGAGGACAGGCGCCGTCCAAGAGACCCAGTACTTC
CASSPRTGAVQETQYF
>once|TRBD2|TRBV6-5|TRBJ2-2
TGTGCCAGCAGCTCTACTAGCGGGAGGACCGGGGAGCTGTTTTTT
CASSSTSGRTGELFF
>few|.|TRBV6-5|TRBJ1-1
TGTGCCAGCAGCGCGAGGGGGAACACTGAAGCTTTCTTT
CASSARGNTEAFF
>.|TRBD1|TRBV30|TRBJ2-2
TGTGCCTGCCAGGGGGTTGGGGAGCTGTTTTTT
CACQGVGELFF
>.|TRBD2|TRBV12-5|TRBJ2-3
TGTGCTAGTGGTTTGGTCTTAGCGGGAGGGCTGGCAGATACGCAGTATTTT
CASGLVLAGGLADTQYF
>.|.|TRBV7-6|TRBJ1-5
TGTGCCAGCAGCCCAGATTCGGGTCAGCCCCAGCATTTT
CASSPDSGQPQHF
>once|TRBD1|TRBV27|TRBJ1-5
TGTGCCAGCAGTCAAAATCAGAGACAGGGCCCTCAGCCCCAGCATTTT
CASSQNQRQGPQPQHF
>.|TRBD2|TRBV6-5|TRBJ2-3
TGTGCCAGCAGTTGGGGACTAGCGGCTACAGATACGCAGTATTTT
CASSWGLAATDTQYF
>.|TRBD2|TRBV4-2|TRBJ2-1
TGTGCCAGCAGCCAAGGCCGACTAGCGGGTAATGAGCAGTTCTTC
CASSQGRLAGNEQFF
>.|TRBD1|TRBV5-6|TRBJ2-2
TGTGCCAGCACGGAGACAGGGTCGGCCACCGGGGAGCTGTTTTTT
CASTETGSATGELFF
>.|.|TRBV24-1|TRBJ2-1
TGTGCCACAAAAGCGGGCGGGGATTCCTACAATGAGCAGTTCTTC
CATKAGGDSYNEQFF
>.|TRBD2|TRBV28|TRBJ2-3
TGTGCCAGCAAAATAGCGGGAGTCGGGACAGATACGCAGTATTTT
CASKIAGVGTDTQYF
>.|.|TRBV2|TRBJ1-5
TGTGCCAGCAGTACACAGGGTTCTGGGCAGCCCCAGCATTTT
CASSTQGSGQPQHF
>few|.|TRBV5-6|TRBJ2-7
TGTGCCAGCAGCTTGAATCGGGGGTACGAGCAGTACTTC
CASSLNRGYEQYF
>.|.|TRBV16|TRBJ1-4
TGTGCCAGCAGCCAAGGGACAACTAATGAAAAACTGTTTTTT
CASSQGTTNEKLFF